Included here is one TCR beta chain sequence, with context. The CDR3 is made up of 15 amino acids. Germline V gene sequence: CDR1 SGHVS, CDR2 FQNEAQ. Trimming removed 4 bases from V and 6 bases from J; junction bases left unmatched: 10. Amplification used 60 Vbeta primers and 13 Jbeta primers. The data were produced by immunoSEQ multiplex PCR, yet TCRdb's version contains in-frame clones alone and is incomplete. This sample has 85,000 to 120,000 clones, with just over 70% found just once. This entry comes from a study of cytomegalovirus exposure and HLA in healthy donors. What was sequenced was PBMCs. This TCR was sampled from a boy younger than 18 in good health and CMV-seronegative. This sequence joins TRBV7-8 and TRBJ2-7, with 9 bases identical to TRBD1. CDR3 region: CASSSMGQGVTEQYF. The DNA for the CDR3 is TGTGCCAGCAGCTCAATGGGACAGGGTGTAACCGAGCAGTACTTC.